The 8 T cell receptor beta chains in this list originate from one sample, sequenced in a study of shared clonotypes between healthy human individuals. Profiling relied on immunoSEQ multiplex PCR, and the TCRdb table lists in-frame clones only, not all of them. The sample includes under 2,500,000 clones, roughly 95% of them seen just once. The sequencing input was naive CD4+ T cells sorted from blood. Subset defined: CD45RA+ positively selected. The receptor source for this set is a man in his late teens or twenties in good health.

The CDR3 is CASSPSGGRANNEQFF. The DNA for the CDR3 is TGTGCCAGTAGTCCCAGTGGCGGGAGGGCCAACAATGAGCAGTTCTTC. The rearrangement joins TRBV19 to TRBJ2-1; 9 bases align to TRBD2. Unmatched junction bases numbered 10, after V lost 5 bases and J lost 5 bases. Germline V gene sequence: CDR1 LNHDA, CDR2 SQIVND (reference sequence). This CDR3 comprises 16 residues.

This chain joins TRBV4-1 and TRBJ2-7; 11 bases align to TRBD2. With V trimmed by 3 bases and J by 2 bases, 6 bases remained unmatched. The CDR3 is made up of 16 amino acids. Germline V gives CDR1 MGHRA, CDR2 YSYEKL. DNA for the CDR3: TGCGCCAGCAGCCAGCTCACGGGACTAGCGGCCTACGAGCAGTACTTC. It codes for CASSQLTGLAAYEQYF.

For the CDR3, the DNA is TGTGCCAGCAGTCGGGGAGGGGGGCCCTACGAGCAGTACTTC. Protein: CASSRGGGPYEQYF. This chain joins TRBV27 and TRBJ2-7; the D gene is possibly TRBD2 (7 bases). Trimming pared 5 bases from V and 2 bases from J, leaving 13 bases between. CDR3 length: 14 residues. From germline, CDR1 is MNHEY and CDR2 SMNVEV (reference sequence).

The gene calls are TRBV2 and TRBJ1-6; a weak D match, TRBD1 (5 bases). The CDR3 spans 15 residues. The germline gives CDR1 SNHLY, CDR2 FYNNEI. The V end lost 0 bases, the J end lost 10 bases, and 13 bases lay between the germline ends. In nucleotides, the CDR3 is TGTGCCAGCAGTGAAGCGTCAGGGTCCCCCTCACCCCTCCACTTT. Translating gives CASSEASGSPSPLHF.

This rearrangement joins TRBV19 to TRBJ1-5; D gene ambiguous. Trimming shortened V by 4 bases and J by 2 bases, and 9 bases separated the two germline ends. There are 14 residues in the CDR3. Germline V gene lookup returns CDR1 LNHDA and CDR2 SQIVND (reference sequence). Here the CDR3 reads CASSSFKGNQPQHF. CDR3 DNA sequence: TGTGCCAGTAGTAGTTTTAAGGGCAATCAGCCCCAGCATTTT.

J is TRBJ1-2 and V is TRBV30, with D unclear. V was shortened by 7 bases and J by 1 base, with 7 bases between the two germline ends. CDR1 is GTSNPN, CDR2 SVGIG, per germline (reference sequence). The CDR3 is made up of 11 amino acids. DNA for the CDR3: TGTGCCTTGGGGATTAACTATGGCTACACCTTC. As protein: CALGINYGYTF.

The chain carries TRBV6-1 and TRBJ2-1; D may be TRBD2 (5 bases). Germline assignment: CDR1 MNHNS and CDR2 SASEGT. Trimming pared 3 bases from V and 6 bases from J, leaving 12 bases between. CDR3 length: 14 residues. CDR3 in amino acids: CASSESTEGNEQFF. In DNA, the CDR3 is TGTGCCAGCAGTGAGAGCACAGAGGGCAATGAGCAGTTCTTC.

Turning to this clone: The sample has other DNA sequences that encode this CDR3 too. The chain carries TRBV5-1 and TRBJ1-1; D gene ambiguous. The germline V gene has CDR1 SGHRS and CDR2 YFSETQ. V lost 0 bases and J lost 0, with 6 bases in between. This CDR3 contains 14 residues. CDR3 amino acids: CASSLVGLNTEAFF. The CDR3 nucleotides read TGCGCCAGCAGCTTGGTAGGGCTGAACACTGAAGCTTTCTTT.